These 27 T cell receptor beta chains were sequenced from one sample in a study of CD8 T cells in Susac syndrome. An amount of RNA that ranged from roughly 0.5 to 1 ug was reverse transcribed with random hexamers. TCRdb itself ran the immunoSEQ multiplex PCR reads through MiXCR, one entry per CDR3 protein. The sample carries around 150,000 distinct CDR3 sequences, 94% recorded once. Sequenced input: CD8+ T cells from PBMCs. These receptors originate from a human donor in good health.

The chain joins TRBV27 to TRBJ2-7; TRBD2 matches at 12 bases. This CDR3 comprises 15 residues. CDR1 and CDR2 (germline): MNHEY, SMNVEV (reference sequence). J lost 7 bases, V lost 5 bases, and 9 bases had no gene match. DNA of the CDR3: TGTGCCAGCAGTCCCCGACTAGCGGGAGATAGAGAGCAGTACTTC. Its translation: CASSPRLAGDREQYF.

DNA of the CDR3: TGTGCCAGCAGTTTTAAAACAGGGGGCTACCACGAGCAGTACTTC. It specifies CASSFKTGGYHEQYF. The chain joins TRBV27 to TRBJ2-7, with 9 bases matching TRBD1. The CDR3 is 15 amino acids. After removal of 3 bases from V and 5 bases from J, the junction contained 8 bases not matched to a gene. From germline, CDR1 is MNHEY and CDR2 SMNVEV (reference sequence).

The chain recombines TRBV27 with TRBJ2-1; 11 nucleotides align to TRBD2. CDR3 length: 15 amino acids. Germline-derived CDR1 and CDR2 are MNHEY and SMNVEV (reference sequence). V was pared by 2 bases and J by 6 bases, with 3 bases of the junction left unmatched. CDR3: CASSLNSGRANEQFF. The CDR3 coding sequence is TGTGCCAGCAGTTTAAATAGCGGGAGGGCCAATGAGCAGTTCTTC.

This chain joins TRBV5-6 and TRBJ2-1; 7 nucleotides line up with TRBD2. This CDR3 is built from 13 residues. Trimming cost V 4 bases and J 6 bases; bases outside gene matches: 4. CDR1 and CDR2 from the germline V gene are SGHDT and YYEEEE. CDR3 region: CASSRTRTNEQFF. The CDR3 bases are TGTGCCAGCAGCCGGACTAGAACCAATGAGCAGTTCTTC.

The chain joins TRBV7-8 to TRBJ1-1; D is uncertain. This CDR3 has 13 residues. Germline CDR1 reads SGHVS; CDR2 reads FQNEAQ. V gave up 2 bases and J gave up 5 bases, with 9 bases separating them. CDR3 DNA: TGTGCCAGCAGCTTATACGGGAGGACTGAAGCTTTCTTT. Its protein is CASSLYGRTEAFF.

This chain uses TRBV15 with TRBJ2-7; D gene ambiguous. The CDR3 has 13 amino acids. CDR1 and CDR2 (germline): LNHNV, YYDKDF (reference sequence). Trimming removed 5 bases from V and 0 bases from J, with 8 bases in between. CDR3 coding DNA: TGTGCCACCAGCGGTACGGGCTCCTACGAGCAGTACTTC. This codes for CATSGTGSYEQYF.

In its sample, this clonotype was seen once. This chain uses TRBV30 with TRBJ2-7; TRBD1 might be the D (6 bases). The CDR3 is 12 residues long. The germline V and J ends were trimmed by 6 bases and 6 bases, with 15 bases remaining between them. Germline CDR1 GTSNPN, CDR2 SVGIG (reference sequence). The CDR3 nucleotides read TGTGCCTGCCTTTCTCTAGGGGGCGAGCAGTACTTC. Protein: CACLSLGGEQYF.

This sequence joins TRBV15 and TRBJ2-1; 8 bases map to TRBD2. Per the germline V gene, CDR1 is LNHNV and CDR2 is YYDKDF (reference sequence). The CDR3 extends over 17 amino acids. Trimming took 5 bases from V and 8 from J; bases not matched to a gene: 17. CDR3 nucleotide sequence: TGTGCCACCAGCCCAGTCGTGCGGGAGGACGTGCGCTATGAGCAGTTCTTC. This encodes CATSPVVREDVRYEQFF.

The V call is TRBV5-4, the J call TRBJ2-1, with TRBD2 as a possible D gene (5 bases). Germline V lookup: CDR1 SGHNT, CDR2 YYREEE (reference sequence). Trimming took 0 bases from V and 2 from J, leaving 9 bases between them. The CDR3 runs 15 residues. CDR3: CASSLAGSAYNEQFF. The CDR3 nucleotides are TGTGCCAGCAGCTTGGCGGGAAGCGCCTACAATGAGCAGTTCTTC.

This chain links TRBV2 with TRBJ2-7; 8 bases agree with TRBD1. This CDR3 has 15 amino acids. Losses at the gene ends were 1 base for V and 0 bases for J; bases not matched to a gene: 2. Looked up from germline, CDR1 is SNHLY and CDR2 is FYNNEI. In DNA form, the CDR3 reads TGTGCCAGCAGTGAAGGGCAGGGGGCCTCCTACGAGCAGTACTTC. This codes for CASSEGQGASYEQYF.

CDR3 protein: CASSQDSRGYYEQYF. CDR3 in DNA: TGTGCCAGCAGCCAAGACTCCAGGGGCTACTACGAGCAGTACTTC. This chain joins TRBV4-2 and TRBJ2-7, with D possibly TRBD1 on 6 matching bases. Trimming pared 0 bases from V and 3 bases from J, leaving 12 bases between. The CDR3 has 15 amino acids. Germline CDR1 and CDR2: LGHNA and YNFKEQ.

The CDR3 loop is CSAPVAHGYTF. CDR3 sequence (DNA): TGCAGCGCCCCGGTGGCCCATGGCTACACCTTC. The rearrangement uses TRBV29-1 and TRBJ1-2; no clear D. The V end was cut by 7 bases, the J end by 6 bases, with 12 bases between. The germline V gene has CDR1 SQVTM and CDR2 ANQGSEA. CDR3 length equals 11 residues.

V gene TRBV15 combines with J gene TRBJ2-7, with D possibly TRBD2 on 5 matching bases. Germline-derived CDR1 and CDR2 are LNHNV and YYDKDF (reference sequence). V lost 3 bases, J lost 7 bases, and 16 bases lay in between. This CDR3 is built from 14 residues. CDR3 sequence reads: CATSSRTGLEEQYF. The CDR3 nucleotides read TGTGCCACCAGCAGCCGGACTGGGCTGGAGGAGCAGTACTTC.

This chain uses TRBV29-1 with TRBJ2-5; D remains ambiguous. The V gene's germline CDR1 is SQVTM and CDR2 ANQGSEA. This CDR3 spans 10 amino acids. V shed 4 bases and J shed 4 bases, with 4 bases lying between them. The CDR3 nucleotides read TGCAGCGTTGTCTCAGAGACCCAGTACTTC. Translated: CSVVSETQYF. The whole variable domain, filled in from reference TRBV29-1 and TRBJ2-5, reads SAVISQKPSRDICQRGTSLTIQCQVDSQVTMMFWYRQQPGQSLTLIATANQGSEATYESGFVIDKFPISRPNLTFSTLTVSNMSPEDSSIYLCSVVSETQYFGPGTRLLVL.

The rearrangement joins TRBV6-2 or TRBV6-3 to TRBJ2-2, with 8 positions matching TRBD1. From germline, CDR1 is MNHEY and CDR2 SVGEGT. The length of the CDR3 is 12 residues. Losses at the gene ends were 3 bases for V and 14 bases for J; bases not matched to a gene: 5. CDR3 bases: TGTGCCAGCAGTTATGGAGGACAGGGACTGTTTTTT. It encodes CASSYGGQGLFF.

The genes are TRBV9 and TRBJ2-7; the match to TRBD1 covers 8 bases. Germline V lookup: CDR1 SGDLS, CDR2 YYNGEE. CDR3 size: 17 residues. V gave up 0 bases and J gave up 5 bases; unmatched junction bases: 13. CDR3 residues: CASSVDPRTGLVHEQYF. CDR3 in DNA: TGTGCCAGCAGCGTAGACCCCCGGACAGGGTTAGTCCACGAGCAGTACTTC.

The J gene is TRBJ2-1, the V gene TRBV20-1; TRBD2 agrees at 7 bases. The germline CDR1 and CDR2 sequences are DFQATT and SNEGSKA (reference sequence). V dropped 4 bases and J dropped 0; count of bases not matched to a gene: 6. This CDR3 comprises 15 residues. The CDR3 reads CSATYSGYSYNEQFF. CDR3 coding DNA: TGCAGTGCTACTTATAGCGGGTACTCCTACAATGAGCAGTTCTTC.

This rearrangement joins TRBV11-2 to TRBJ2-4; D unresolved. The CDR3 has 15 amino acids. Trimming removed 4 bases at V and 9 bases at J, with 19 bases between. The germline CDR1 and CDR2 sequences are SGHAT and FQNNGV. In DNA, the CDR3 is TGTGCCAGCAGCTCCTGGTTAGGGCATGTTGGCATTCAGTACTTC. Its translation is CASSSWLGHVGIQYF.

CDR3 protein: CSARDEWDPNTGELFF. DNA for the CDR3: TGCAGTGCTAGAGATGAATGGGACCCAAACACCGGGGAGCTGTTTTTT. The J gene is TRBJ2-2, the V gene TRBV20-1, with D perhaps assigned TRBD1 or TRBD2 (5 bases each). This CDR3 region has 16 residues. The V and J ends lost 0 bases and 2 bases respectively, with 13 bases between them. Germline lookup yields CDR1 DFQATT and CDR2 SNEGSKA (reference sequence).

The chain combines TRBV6-5 with TRBJ2-1; a possible D gene is TRBD2 (6 bases). Trimming shortened V by 2 bases and J by 8 bases, and 10 bases separated the two germline ends. Germline V gene data show CDR1 as MNHEY and CDR2 as SVGAGI. This CDR3 comprises 13 residues. CDR3 DNA sequence: TGTGCCAGCAGTTACAGGGGCGGGGATGAGCAGTTCTTC. Encoded protein: CASSYRGGDEQFF.

The chain combines TRBV29-1 with TRBJ1-1; no clear D gene. V shed 5 bases and J shed 1 base, with 8 bases lying between them. In germline, CDR1 is SQVTM, CDR2 ANQGSEA. The CDR3 consists of 12 residues. CDR3 amino acids: CSVYSGNTEAFF. In DNA, the CDR3 is TGCAGCGTTTACTCGGGGAACACTGAAGCTTTCTTT.

The chain has TRBV30 and TRBJ2-7; D is unclear. Trimming stripped 5 bases from V and 3 bases from J, with 11 bases between. Germline V CDR1 and CDR2: GTSNPN, SVGIG (reference sequence). This CDR3 region has 12 residues. CDR3 residues: CAWDPTGYEQYF. CDR3 sequence (DNA): TGTGCCTGGGACCCCACGGGCTACGAGCAGTACTTC.

Details on this clonotype: A read error may account for a junction end that differs from germline. This chain joins TRBV28 and TRBJ1-1; a weak D match, TRBD1 (5 bases). This CDR3 spans 12 amino acids. Germline CDR1 and CDR2: MDHEN and SYDVKM. In DNA, the CDR3 is TGCAAACATGGGACCGAGAACACTGAAGCTTTCTTT. The encoded protein is CKHGTENTEAFF.

The chain uses TRBV7-6 and TRBJ2-1; 9 bases are shared with TRBD1. V shed 1 base, J shed 8 bases, and the junction held 3 bases outside the gene matches. Germline-derived CDR1 and CDR2 are SGHVS and FNYEAQ. This CDR3 contains 14 residues. The CDR3 coding sequence is TGTGCCAGCAGCTTAGGGGGGACAGGGTATGAGCAGTTCTTC. It codes for CASSLGGTGYEQFF.

The chain links TRBV9 to TRBJ2-3; D remains ambiguous. Per germline, CDR1 SGDLS and CDR2 YYNGEE. The CDR3 consists of 13 residues. The germline V and J ends were trimmed by 1 base and 6 bases, with 9 bases remaining between them. CDR3 coding DNA: TGTGCCAGCAGCGTAAATAGACTCGATACGCAGTATTTT. The encoded protein is CASSVNRLDTQYF. Full variable domain (remainder filled in from reference TRBV9 and TRBJ2-3): DSGVTQTPKHLITATGQRVTLRCSPRSGDLSVYWYQQSLDQGLQFLIQYYNGEERAKGNILERFSAQQFPDLHSELNLSSLELGDSALYFCASSVNRLDTQYFGPGTRLTVL.

V usage is TRBV3-1 and J usage is TRBJ2-7, with 7 nucleotides matching TRBD2. V lost 0 bases and J lost 3; bases outside the gene matches: 14. Germline loops: CDR1 LGHDT, CDR2 YNNKEL (reference sequence). The CDR3 runs 18 residues. CDR3 bases: TGTGCCAGCAGCCAAGATTACCCTAGCGGAGAACGACTCTACGAGCAGTACTTC. This sequence encodes CASSQDYPSGERLYEQYF.

The chain uses TRBV19 and TRBJ1-2; D unclear. Germline V lookup: CDR1 LNHDA, CDR2 SQIVND (reference sequence). Trimming shortened V by 10 bases and J by 3 bases, and 6 bases separated the two germline ends. CDR3 size: 10 residues. The CDR3 bases are TGTGCCACCCTCTACTATGGCTACACCTTC. It codes for CATLYYGYTF. Variable domain in full (rest from reference TRBV19 and TRBJ1-2): DGGITQSPKYLFRKEGQNVTLSCEQNLNHDAMYWYRQDPGQGLRLIYYSQIVNDFQKGDIAEGYSVSREKKESFPLTVTSAQKNPTAFYLCATLYYGYTFGSGTRLTVV.